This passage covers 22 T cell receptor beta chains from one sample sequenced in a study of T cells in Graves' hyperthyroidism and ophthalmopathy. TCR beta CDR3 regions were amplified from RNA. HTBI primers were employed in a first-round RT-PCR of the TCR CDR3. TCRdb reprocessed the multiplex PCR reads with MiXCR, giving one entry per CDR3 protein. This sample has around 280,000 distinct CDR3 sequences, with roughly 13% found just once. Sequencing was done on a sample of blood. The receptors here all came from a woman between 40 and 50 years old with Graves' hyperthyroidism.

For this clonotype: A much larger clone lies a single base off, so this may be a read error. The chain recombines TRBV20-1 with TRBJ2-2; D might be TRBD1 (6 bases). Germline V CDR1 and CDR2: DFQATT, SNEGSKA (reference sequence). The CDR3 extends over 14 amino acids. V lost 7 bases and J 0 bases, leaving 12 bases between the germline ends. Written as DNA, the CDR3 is TGCAGTGTAACCGGGACAACGAACACCGGGGAGCTGTTTTTT. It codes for CSVTGTTNTGELFF.

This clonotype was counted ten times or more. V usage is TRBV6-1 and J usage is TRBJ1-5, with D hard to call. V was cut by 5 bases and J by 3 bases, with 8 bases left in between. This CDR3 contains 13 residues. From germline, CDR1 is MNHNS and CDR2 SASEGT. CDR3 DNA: TGTGCCAGCAGTTCCGGGCCCAATCAGCCCCAGCATTTT. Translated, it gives CASSSGPNQPQHF.

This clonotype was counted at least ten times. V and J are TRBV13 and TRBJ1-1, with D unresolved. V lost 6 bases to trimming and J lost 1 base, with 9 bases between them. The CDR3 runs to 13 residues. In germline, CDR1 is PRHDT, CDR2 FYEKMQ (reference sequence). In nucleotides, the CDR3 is TGTGCCAGCAGGCAAGCCTCGAACACTGAAGCTTTCTTT. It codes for CASRQASNTEAFF.

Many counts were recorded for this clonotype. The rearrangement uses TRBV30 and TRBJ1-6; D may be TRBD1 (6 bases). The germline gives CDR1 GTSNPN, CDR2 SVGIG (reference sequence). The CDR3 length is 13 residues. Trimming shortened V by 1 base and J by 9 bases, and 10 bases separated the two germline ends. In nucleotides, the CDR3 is TGTGCCTGGAGTGCCCCAGGGGTTTCACCCCTCCACTTT. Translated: CAWSAPGVSPLHF.

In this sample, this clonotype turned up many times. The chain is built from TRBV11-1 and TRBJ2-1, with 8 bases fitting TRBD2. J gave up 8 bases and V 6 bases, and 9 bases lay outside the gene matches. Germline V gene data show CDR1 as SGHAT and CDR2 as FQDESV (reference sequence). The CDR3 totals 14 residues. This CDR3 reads CASRPRTSPYEQFF. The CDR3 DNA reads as TGTGCCAGCAGACCAAGGACTAGCCCATATGAGCAGTTCTTC. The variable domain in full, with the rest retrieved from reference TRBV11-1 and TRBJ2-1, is EAEVAQSPRYKITEKSQAVAFWCDPISGHATLYWYRQILGQGPELLVQFQDESVVDDSQLPKDRFSAERLKGVDSTLKIQPAELGDSAMYLCASRPRTSPYEQFFGPGTRLTVL.

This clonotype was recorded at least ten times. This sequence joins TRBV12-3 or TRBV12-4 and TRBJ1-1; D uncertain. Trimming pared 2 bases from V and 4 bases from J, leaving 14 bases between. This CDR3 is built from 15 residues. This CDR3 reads CASSLYNPAGTEAFF. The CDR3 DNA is TGTGCCAGCAGTTTATACAACCCAGCGGGCACTGAAGCTTTCTTT.

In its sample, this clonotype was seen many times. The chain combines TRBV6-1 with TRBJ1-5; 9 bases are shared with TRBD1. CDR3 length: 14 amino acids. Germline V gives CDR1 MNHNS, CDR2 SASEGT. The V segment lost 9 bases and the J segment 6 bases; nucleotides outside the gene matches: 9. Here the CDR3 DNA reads TGTGCCAGTCGCCCCGGGACAGGGTTTCAGCCCCAGCATTTT. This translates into CASRPGTGFQPQHF.

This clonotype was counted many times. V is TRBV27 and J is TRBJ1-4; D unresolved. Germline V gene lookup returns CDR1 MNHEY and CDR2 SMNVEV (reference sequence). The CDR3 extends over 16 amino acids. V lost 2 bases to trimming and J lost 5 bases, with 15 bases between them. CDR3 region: CASSLTSRTDNEKLFF. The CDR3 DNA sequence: TGTGCCAGCAGTTTAACCAGCCGGACGGACAATGAAAAACTGTTTTTT.

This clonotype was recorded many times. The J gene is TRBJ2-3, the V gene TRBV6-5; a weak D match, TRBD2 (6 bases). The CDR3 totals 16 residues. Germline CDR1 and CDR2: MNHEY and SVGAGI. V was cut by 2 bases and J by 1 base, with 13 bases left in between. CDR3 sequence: CASSYPWVAGTDTQYF. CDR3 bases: TGTGCCAGCAGTTACCCCTGGGTAGCGGGCACAGATACGCAGTATTTT.

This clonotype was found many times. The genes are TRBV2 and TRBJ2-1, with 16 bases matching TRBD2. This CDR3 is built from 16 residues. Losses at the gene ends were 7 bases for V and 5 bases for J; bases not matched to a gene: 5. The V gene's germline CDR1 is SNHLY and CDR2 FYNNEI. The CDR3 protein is CASKGTSGGGDNEQFF. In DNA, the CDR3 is TGTGCCAGCAAGGGGACTAGCGGGGGGGGGGACAATGAGCAGTTCTTC.

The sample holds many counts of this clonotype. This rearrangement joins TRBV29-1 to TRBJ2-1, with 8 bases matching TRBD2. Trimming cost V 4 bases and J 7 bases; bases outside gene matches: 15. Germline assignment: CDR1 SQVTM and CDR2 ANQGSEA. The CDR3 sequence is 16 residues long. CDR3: CSVVFSETSATNEQFF. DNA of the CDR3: TGCAGCGTTGTGTTTTCTGAGACTAGCGCGACGAATGAGCAGTTCTTC.

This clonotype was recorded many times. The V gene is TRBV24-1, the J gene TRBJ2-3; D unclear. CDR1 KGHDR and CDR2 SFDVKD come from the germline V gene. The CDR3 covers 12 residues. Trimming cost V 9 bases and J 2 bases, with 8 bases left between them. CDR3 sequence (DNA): TGTGCCACCGGCGACAACACAGATACGCAGTATTTT. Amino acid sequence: CATGDNTDTQYF.

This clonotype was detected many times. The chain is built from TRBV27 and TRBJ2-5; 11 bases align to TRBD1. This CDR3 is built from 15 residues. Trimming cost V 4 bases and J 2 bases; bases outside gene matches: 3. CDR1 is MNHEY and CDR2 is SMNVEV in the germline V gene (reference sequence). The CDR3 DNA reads TGTGCCAGCAGTTCCGGGACAGGGGGTCAAGAGACCCAGTACTTC. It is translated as CASSSGTGGQETQYF.

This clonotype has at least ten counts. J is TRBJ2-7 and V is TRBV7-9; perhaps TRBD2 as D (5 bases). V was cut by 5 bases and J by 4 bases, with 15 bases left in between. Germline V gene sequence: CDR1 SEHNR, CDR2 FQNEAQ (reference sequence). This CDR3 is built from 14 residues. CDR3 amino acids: CASSPRYEGYEQYF. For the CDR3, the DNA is TGTGCCAGCAGCCCCCGGTACGAGGGTTACGAGCAGTACTTC. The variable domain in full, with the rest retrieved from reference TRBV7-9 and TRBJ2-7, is DTGVSQNPRHKITKRGQNVTFRCDPISEHNRLYWYRQTLGQGPEFLTYFQNEAQLEKSRLLSDRFSAERPKGSFSTLEIQRTEQGDSAMYLCASSPRYEGYEQYFGPGTRLTVT.

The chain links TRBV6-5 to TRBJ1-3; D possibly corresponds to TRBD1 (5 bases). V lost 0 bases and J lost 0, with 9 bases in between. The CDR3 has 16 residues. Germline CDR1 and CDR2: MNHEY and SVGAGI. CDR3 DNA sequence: TGTGCCAGCAGTTACTCGTCAAGGGGCTCTGGAAACACCATATATTTT. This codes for CASSYSSRGSGNTIYF.

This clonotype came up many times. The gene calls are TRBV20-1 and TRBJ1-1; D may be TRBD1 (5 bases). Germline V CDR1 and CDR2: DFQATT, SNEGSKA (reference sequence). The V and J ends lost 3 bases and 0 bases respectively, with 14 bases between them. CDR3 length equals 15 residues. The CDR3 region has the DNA TGCAGTGCTAGTTCTGAGGGACGGATGAACACTGAAGCTTTCTTT. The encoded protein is CSASSEGRMNTEAFF.

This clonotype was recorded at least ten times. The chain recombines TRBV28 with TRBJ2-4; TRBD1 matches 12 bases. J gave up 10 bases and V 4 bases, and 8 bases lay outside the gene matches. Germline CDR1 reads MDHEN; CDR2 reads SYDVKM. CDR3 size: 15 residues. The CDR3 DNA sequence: TGTGCCAGCAGTTCCCCGGGACAGGGGGCGAGGATTCAGTACTTC. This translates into CASSSPGQGARIQYF.

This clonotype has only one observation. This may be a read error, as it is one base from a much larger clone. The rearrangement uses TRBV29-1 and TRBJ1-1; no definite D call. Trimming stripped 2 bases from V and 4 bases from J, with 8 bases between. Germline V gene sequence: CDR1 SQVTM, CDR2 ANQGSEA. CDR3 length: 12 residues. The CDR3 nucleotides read TGCAGCGTTGAAATGGGGAGCACTGAAGCTTTCTTT. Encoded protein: CSVEMGSTEAFF.

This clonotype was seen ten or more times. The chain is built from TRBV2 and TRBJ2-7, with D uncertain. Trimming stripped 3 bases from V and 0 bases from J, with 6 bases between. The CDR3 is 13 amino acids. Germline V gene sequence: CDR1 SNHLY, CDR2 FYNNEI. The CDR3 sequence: CASSDRISYEQYF. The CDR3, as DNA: TGTGCCAGCAGTGATAGGATCTCCTACGAGCAGTACTTC.

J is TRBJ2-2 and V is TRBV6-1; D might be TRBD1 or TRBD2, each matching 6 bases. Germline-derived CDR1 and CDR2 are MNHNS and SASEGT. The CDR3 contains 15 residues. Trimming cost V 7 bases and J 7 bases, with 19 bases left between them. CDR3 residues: CASISVGGAVGELFF. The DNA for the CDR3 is TGTGCCAGCATATCGGTGGGGGGCGCGGTCGGGGAGCTGTTTTTT.

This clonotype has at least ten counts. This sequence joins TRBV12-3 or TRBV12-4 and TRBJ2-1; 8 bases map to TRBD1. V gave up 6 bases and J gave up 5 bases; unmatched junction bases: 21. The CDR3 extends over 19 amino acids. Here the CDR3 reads CASSPMTGVGGNNNNEQFF. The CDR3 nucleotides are TGTGCCAGCAGCCCCATGACAGGGGTCGGCGGGAACAACAACAATGAGCAGTTCTTC.

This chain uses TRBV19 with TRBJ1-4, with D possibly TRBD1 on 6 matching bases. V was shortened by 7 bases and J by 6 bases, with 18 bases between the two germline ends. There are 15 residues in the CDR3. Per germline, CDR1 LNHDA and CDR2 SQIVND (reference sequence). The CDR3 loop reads CASTPKGGSYEKLFF. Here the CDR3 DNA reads TGTGCCAGTACCCCAAAGGGGGGTTCTTATGAAAAACTGTTTTTT.